This T cell receptor (beta chain) was sequenced in a study of T cell responses to AZD1222 COVID-19 vaccine. Study observations and caveats: Most donors were white British and more were female, and clonal diversity was possibly underestimated. Regions 160-218 and 743-854 held dominance among vaccine-associated CD4 TCRs, which spanned spike.

Assay used: immunoSEQ multiplex PCR; TCRdb lists only in-frame clones, some missing. Here the sample spans more than 100,000 clones, roughly 91% being singletons. The CDR3 consists of 13 residues. V was shortened by 5 bases and J by 5 bases, with 9 bases between the two germline ends. CDR1 SGHTA and CDR2 FQGNSA come from the germline V gene. About this clone: The antigen remains undetermined.

The chain is built from TRBV7-2 and TRBJ1-4; D gene ambiguous. The sample consisted of peripheral blood, taken on day 0 of AZD1222 vaccination. The receptor was derived from an adult in good health. The CDR3 nucleotides are TGTGCCAGCAGCCTCCAGGCGAATGAAAAACTGTTTTTT. Amino acids: CASSLQANEKLFF.